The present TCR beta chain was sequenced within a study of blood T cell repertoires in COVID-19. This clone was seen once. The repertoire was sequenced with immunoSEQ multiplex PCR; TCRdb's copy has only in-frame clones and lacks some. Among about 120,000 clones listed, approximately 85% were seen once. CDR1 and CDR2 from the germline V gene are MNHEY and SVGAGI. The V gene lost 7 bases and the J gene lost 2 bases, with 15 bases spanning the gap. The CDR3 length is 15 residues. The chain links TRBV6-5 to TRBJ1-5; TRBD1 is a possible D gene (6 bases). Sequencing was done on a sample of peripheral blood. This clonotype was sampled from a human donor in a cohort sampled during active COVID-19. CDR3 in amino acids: CASTTTPGGNQPQHF. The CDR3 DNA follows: TGTGCCAGCACCACCACCCCAGGGGGCAATCAGCCCCAGCATTTT.